This TCR beta chain was identified during a study of T cells in narcolepsy. Overall study findings and caveats: Same-patient CSF and blood CD4+ T cell clonotypes included HCRT-specific and TRIB2-specific autoreactive ones. Reportedly, autoreactive clonotypes were serially detected in patients' blood but not controls'.

Measured with immunoSEQ multiplex PCR; TCRdb has only the in-frame clones, and not every one. The table records roughly 27,000 clones, roughly four fifths of them present only once. The CDR3 is made up of 15 amino acids. The V and J ends lost 4 bases and 5 bases respectively, with 14 bases between them. Germline loops: CDR1 SGHAT, CDR2 FQNNGV. On this clone itself: Its antigen is currently unknown.

The material sequenced was memory (CD45RA-) CD4+ T cells from blood. The V and J genes are TRBV11-2 and TRBJ1-4; no clear D. The clonotype comes from a human donor in good health. The CDR3 DNA reads TGTGCCAGCAGCTCTGACGGGGTCCGAAATGAAAAACTGTTTTTT. This gives the protein CASSSDGVRNEKLFF. The full variable domain, with the rest looked up from reference TRBV11-2 and TRBJ1-4, is EAGVAQSPRYKIIEKRQSVAFWCNPISGHATLYWYQQILGQGPKLLIQFQNNGVVDDSQLPKDRFSAERLKGVDSTLKIQPAKLEDSAVYLCASSSDGVRNEKLFFGSGTQLSVL.